Following are 4 T cell receptor beta chains from one sample sequenced in a study of tumor and adjacent non-tumor tissue in lung cancer. No cell sorting was done before RNA was extracted from the tissue. Three rounds of nested PCR, following a modified ARM-PCR protocol, produced the TCRbeta library. One entry per CDR3 protein, called by TCRdb with MiXCR from the multiplex PCR reads. The table has roughly 200,000 distinct CDR3 sequences, about 71% seen once. The sequencing sample was made of lung tumor tissue. The receptor set was obtained from a man in his sixties with non-small cell lung cancer.

The CDR3 nucleotides read TGTGCCAGCAGCTCTCCAGGGGAAACTGAAGCTTTCTTT. As protein: CASSSPGETEAFF. V and J are TRBV5-8 and TRBJ1-1; possibly TRBD1 for D (6 bases). The CDR3 totals 13 residues. V lost 3 bases and J lost 5, with 11 bases in between. Germline V gene lookup returns CDR1 SGHTS and CDR2 YDEGEE.

The chain couples TRBV6-1 to TRBJ2-3; D gene unclear. The germline V gene encodes CDR1 MNHNS and CDR2 SASEGT. The CDR3 spans 13 residues. Trimming shortened V by 7 bases and J by 2 bases, and 10 bases separated the two germline ends. The CDR3 DNA is TGTGCCAGCACGAGGAGAACCACAGATACGCAGTATTTT. This translates into CASTRRTTDTQYF.

This chain joins TRBV30 and TRBJ1-1; 11 bases agree with TRBD1. Germline CDR1 GTSNPN, CDR2 SVGIG (reference sequence). The CDR3 covers 14 residues. J lost 7 bases, V lost 2 bases, and 6 bases had no gene match. CDR3 sequence: CAWSYRTGGIEAFF. CDR3 DNA: TGTGCCTGGAGTTACAGGACAGGGGGCATTGAAGCTTTCTTT.

This chain joins TRBV20-1 and TRBJ2-3; D perhaps matches TRBD1 (6 bases). Trimming stripped 6 bases from V and 4 bases from J, with 17 bases between. The CDR3 runs to 14 residues. Germline V CDR1 and CDR2: DFQATT, SNEGSKA (reference sequence). Here the CDR3 reads CSAPPTGQPDTQYF. CDR3 nucleotide sequence: TGCAGTGCCCCACCTACAGGGCAACCAGATACGCAGTATTTT.